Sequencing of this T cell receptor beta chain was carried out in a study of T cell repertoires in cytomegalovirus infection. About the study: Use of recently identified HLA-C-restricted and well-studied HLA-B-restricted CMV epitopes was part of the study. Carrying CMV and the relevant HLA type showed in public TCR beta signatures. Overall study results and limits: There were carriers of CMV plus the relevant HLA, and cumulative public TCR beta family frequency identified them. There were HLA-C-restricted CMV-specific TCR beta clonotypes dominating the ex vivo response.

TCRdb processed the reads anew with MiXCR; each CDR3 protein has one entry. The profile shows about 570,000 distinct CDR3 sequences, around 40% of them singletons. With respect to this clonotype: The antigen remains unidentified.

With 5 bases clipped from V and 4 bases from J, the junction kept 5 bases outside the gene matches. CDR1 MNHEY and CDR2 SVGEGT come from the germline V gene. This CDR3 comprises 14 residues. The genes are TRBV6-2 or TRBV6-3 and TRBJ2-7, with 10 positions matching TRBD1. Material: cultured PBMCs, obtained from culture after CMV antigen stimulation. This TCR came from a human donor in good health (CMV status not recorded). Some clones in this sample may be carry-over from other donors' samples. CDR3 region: CASSGTGEPYEQYF. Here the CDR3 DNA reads TGTGCCAGCAGTGGGACAGGGGAACCGTACGAGCAGTACTTC.